This T cell receptor (beta chain) was captured by sequencing in a study of OX40 agonist ivuxolimab in advanced cancers. Study-level background: The diagnoses of dose-escalation patients were hepatocellular carcinoma, melanoma, renal cell or head and neck cancer.

The repertoire was sequenced with immunoSEQ multiplex PCR; TCRdb's copy has only in-frame clones and lacks some. The sample includes around 70,000 clones, roughly 85% of them seen just once. Germline V gives CDR1 SGHTA, CDR2 FQGNSA. The CDR3 contains 14 residues. Deletions cut 5 bases from V and 0 bases from J, with 10 bases between. A remark on this clone: Its antigen is not identified.

Study outcomes and limitations: Among the least clonally expanded were partial responders at 0.1-3.0 mg/kg.

This material consisted of CD4+ or CD8+ T cells sorted from blood, taken in a trial of the OX40 agonist ivuxolimab. V usage is TRBV7-2 and J usage is TRBJ1-2; D not certain. The receptor comes from an adult with an advanced solid tumor such as melanoma, head and neck, liver or kidney cancer. The DNA for the CDR3 is TGTGCCAGCAGCGCCACATCAGCTAACTATGGCTACACCTTC. It yields the protein CASSATSANYGYTF.